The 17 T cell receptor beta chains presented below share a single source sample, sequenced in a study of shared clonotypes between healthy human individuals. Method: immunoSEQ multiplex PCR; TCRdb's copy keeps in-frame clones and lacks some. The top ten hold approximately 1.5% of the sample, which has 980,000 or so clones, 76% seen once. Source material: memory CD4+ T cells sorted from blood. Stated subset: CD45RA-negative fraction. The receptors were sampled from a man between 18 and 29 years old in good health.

CDR3 DNA: TGTGCCAGCAGTTACACGGCAGGCCGGGCTTTCTTT. Protein: CASSYTAGRAFF. This rearrangement joins TRBV6-5 to TRBJ1-1; D is unresolved. Trimming left V 2 bases short and J 11 bases short, with 12 bases between. This CDR3 is 12 amino acids long. The germline CDR1 and CDR2 sequences are MNHEY and SVGAGI.

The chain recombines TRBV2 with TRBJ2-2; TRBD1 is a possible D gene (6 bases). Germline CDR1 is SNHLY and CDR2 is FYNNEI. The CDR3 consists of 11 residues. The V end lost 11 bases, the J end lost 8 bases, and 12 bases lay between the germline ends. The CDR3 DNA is TGTGCCGTCCCCAGGGGAGGGGAGCTGTTTTTT. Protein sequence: CAVPRGGELFF. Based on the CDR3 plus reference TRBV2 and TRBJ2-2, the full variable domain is EPEVTQTPSHQVTQMGQEVILRCVPISNHLYFYWYRQILGQKVEFLVSFYNNEISEKSEIFDDQFSVERPDGSNFTLKIRSTKLEDSAMYFCAVPRGGELFFGEGSRLTVL.

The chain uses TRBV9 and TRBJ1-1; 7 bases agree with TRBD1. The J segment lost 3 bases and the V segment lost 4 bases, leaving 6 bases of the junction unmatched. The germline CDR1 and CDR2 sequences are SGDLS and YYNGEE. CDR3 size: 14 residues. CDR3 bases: TGTGCCAGCAGCAATGACAGGGCCTACACTGAAGCTTTCTTT. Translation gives CASSNDRAYTEAFF. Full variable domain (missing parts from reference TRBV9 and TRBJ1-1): DSGVTQTPKHLITATGQRVTLRCSPRSGDLSVYWYQQSLDQGLQFLIQYYNGEERAKGNILERFSAQQFPDLHSELNLSSLELGDSALYFCASSNDRAYTEAFFGQGTRLTVV.

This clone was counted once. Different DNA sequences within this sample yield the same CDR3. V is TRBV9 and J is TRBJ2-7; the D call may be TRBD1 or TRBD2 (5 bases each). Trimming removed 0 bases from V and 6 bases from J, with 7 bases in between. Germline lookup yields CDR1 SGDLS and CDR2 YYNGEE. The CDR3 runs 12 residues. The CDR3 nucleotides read TGTGCCAGCAGCGTAGGGGGGAGCGAGCAGTACTTC. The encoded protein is CASSVGGSEQYF. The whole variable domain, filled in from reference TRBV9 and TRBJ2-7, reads DSGVTQTPKHLITATGQRVTLRCSPRSGDLSVYWYQQSLDQGLQFLIQYYNGEERAKGNILERFSAQQFPDLHSELNLSSLELGDSALYFCASSVGGSEQYFGPGTRLTVT.

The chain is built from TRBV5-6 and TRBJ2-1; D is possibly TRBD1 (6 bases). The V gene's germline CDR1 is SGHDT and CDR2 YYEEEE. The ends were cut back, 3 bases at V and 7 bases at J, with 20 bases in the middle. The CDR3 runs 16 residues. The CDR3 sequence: CASSWRHRAPGNEQFF. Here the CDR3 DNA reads TGTGCCAGCAGCTGGCGGCACAGGGCTCCGGGTAATGAGCAGTTCTTC.

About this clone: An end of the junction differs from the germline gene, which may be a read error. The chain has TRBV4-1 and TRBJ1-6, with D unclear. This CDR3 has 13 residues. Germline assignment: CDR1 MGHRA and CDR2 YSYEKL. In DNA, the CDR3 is TGCGCCAGCAGCCAGGACTATGATTCACCCCTCCACTTT. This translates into CASSQDYDSPLHF.

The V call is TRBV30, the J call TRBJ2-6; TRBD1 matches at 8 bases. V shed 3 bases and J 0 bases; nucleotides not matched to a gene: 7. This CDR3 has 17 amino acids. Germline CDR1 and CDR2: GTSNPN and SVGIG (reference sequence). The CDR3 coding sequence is TGTGCCTGGAGGGCGGGTCAGGGGGCCTCTGGGGCCAACGTCCTGACTTTC. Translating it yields CAWRAGQGASGANVLTF.

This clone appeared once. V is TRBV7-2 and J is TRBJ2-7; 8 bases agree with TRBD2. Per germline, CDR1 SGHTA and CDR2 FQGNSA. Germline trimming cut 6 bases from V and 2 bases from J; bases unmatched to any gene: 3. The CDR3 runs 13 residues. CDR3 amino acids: CASRSGSTYEQYF. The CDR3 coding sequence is TGTGCCAGCAGGAGCGGGAGTACCTACGAGCAGTACTTC.

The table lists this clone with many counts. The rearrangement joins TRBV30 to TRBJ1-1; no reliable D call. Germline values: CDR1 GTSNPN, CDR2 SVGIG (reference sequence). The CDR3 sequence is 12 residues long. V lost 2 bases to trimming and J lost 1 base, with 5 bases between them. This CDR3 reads CAWSTANTEAFF. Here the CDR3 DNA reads TGTGCCTGGAGTACGGCGAACACTGAAGCTTTCTTT.

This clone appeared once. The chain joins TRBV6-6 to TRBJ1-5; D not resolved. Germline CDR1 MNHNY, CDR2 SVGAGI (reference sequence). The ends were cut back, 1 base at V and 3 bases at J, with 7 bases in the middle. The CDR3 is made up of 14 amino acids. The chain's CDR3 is CASSYLQFNQPQHF. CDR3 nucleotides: TGTGCCAGCAGTTACTTACAGTTCAATCAGCCCCAGCATTTT.

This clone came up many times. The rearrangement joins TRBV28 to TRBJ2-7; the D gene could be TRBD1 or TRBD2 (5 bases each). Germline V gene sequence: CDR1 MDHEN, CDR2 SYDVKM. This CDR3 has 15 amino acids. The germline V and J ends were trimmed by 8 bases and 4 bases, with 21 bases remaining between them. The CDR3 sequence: CASRGTGQFQYEQYF. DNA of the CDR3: TGTGCCAGCCGGGGCACAGGCCAATTCCAGTACGAGCAGTACTTC. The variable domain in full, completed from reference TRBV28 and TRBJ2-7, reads DVKVTQSSRYLVKRTGEKVFLECVQDMDHENMFWYRQDPGLGLRLIYFSYDVKMKEKGDIPEGYSVSREKKERFSLILESASTNQTSMYLCASRGTGQFQYEQYFGPGTRLTVT.

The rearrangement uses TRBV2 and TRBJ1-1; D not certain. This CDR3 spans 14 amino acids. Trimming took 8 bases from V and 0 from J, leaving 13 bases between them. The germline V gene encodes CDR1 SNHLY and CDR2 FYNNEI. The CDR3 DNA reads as TGTGCCAGCCGTCGAAGAGGGATGAACACTGAAGCTTTCTTT. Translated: CASRRRGMNTEAFF.

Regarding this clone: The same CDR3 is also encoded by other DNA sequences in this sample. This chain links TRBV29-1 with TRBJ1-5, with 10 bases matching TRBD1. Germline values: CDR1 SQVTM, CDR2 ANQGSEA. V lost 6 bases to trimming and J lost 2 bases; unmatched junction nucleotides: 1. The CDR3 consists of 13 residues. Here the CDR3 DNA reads TGCAGCGTCGGGACAGGGGGCAATCAGCCCCAGCATTTT. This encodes CSVGTGGNQPQHF.

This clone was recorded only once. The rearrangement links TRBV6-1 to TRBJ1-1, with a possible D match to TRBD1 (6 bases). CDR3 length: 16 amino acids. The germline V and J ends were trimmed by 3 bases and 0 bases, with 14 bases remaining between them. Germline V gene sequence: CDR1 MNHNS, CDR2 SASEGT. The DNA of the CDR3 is TGTGCCAGCAGTGACAGCCTCAGGGGTCTGAACACTGAAGCTTTCTTT. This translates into CASSDSLRGLNTEAFF.

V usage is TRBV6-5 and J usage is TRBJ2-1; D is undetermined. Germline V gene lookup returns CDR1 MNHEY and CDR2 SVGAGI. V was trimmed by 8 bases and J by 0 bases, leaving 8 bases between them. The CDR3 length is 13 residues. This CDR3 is CASQESSYNEQFF. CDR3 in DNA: TGTGCCAGCCAGGAGTCCTCCTACAATGAGCAGTTCTTC.

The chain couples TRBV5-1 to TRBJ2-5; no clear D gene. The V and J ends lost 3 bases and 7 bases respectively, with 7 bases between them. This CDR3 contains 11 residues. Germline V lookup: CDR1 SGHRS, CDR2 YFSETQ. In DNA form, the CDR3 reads TGCGCCAGCAGCTCGCTGCCGACCCAGTACTTC. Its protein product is CASSSLPTQYF.

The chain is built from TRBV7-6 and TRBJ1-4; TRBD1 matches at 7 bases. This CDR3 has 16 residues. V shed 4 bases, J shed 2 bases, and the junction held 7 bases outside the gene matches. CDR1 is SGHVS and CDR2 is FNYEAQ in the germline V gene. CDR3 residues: CASSSRQGKTNEKLFF. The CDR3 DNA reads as TGTGCCAGCAGCTCACGACAGGGAAAGACTAATGAAAAACTGTTTTTT.